The present T cell receptor beta chain was sequenced within a study of molecular identifiers for immune sequencing clone quantification. The study's findings and limits: Spiked Jurkat TCR RNA from one cell was reportedly detectable among about a million naive cells.

This clonotype has at least ten counts. No antigen is known for it. Researchers sorted naive CD8 T cells as cells that were CD8+CD4-CCR7+CD45RA+. The CDR3 extends over 15 amino acids. Per germline, CDR1 SEHNR and CDR2 FQNEAQ (reference sequence). V was pared by 5 bases and J by 1 base, with 13 bases between. Previously published methods and listed TCR primers were used for the bulk TCR libraries. Via MiXCR, TCRdb re-called the PCR reads, giving one row per CDR3 protein. Found here are tens of thousands of distinct CDR3 sequences, 15% to 20% of them singletons; the top ten hold around 1%. The TCR originated in a human donor in good health. Some libraries in this study had Jurkat cell RNA spiked in. The chain has TRBV7-9 and TRBJ2-3; possible D gene TRBD2, 6 bases. The sample was naive CD8+ T cells from blood, with Jurkat cell RNA spiked in. Subset of the sample: FACS-sorted CD8+CD4-CCR7+CD45RA+ naive T cells. For the CDR3, the DNA is TGTGCCAGCAGCCCGCAGGGAGGTGGCACAGATACGCAGTATTTT. It codes for CASSPQGGGTDTQYF.